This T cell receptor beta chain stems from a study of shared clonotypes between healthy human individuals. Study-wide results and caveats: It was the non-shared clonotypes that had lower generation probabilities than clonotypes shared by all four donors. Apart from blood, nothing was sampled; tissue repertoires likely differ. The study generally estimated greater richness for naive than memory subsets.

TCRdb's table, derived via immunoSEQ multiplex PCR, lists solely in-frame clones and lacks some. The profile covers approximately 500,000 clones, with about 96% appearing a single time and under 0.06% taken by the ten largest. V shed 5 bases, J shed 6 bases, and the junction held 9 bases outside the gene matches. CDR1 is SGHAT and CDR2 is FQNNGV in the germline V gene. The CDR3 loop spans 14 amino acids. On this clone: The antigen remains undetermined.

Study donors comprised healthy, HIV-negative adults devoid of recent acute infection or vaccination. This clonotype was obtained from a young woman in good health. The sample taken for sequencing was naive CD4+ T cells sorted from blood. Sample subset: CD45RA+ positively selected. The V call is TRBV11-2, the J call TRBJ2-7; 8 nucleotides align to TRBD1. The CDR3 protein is CASSPAGTGLEQYF. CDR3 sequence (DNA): TGTGCCAGCAGCCCAGCCGGGACAGGCCTCGAGCAGTACTTC. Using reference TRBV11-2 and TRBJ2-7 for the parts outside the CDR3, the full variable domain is EAGVAQSPRYKIIEKRQSVAFWCNPISGHATLYWYQQILGQGPKLLIQFQNNGVVDDSQLPKDRFSAERLKGVDSTLKIQPAKLEDSAVYLCASSPAGTGLEQYFGPGTRLTVT.